The entry below describes one T cell receptor beta chain. The sample belongs to a study of T cells in narcolepsy. TCRdb keeps only in-frame clones here, not all; method: immunoSEQ multiplex PCR. In the table there are around 30,000 clones, around 83% of which are singletons. CDR3 length equals 16 residues. The trim removed 5 bases at V and 2 bases at J, leaving 6 bases unmatched. CDR1 and CDR2 (germline): KGHSH, LQKENI. What was sequenced was CD45RA- memory CD4+ T cells from PBMCs. V is TRBV18 and J is TRBJ1-2; the match to TRBD1 covers 12 bases. This receptor was identified in a human donor with narcolepsy. The CDR3 loop reads CASSSGQGASNYGYTF. The CDR3 DNA reads as TGTGCCAGCTCATCGGGACAGGGGGCGTCCAACTATGGCTACACCTTC. Drawing the rest from reference TRBV18 and TRBJ1-2, the complete variable domain is NAGVMQNPRHLVRRRGQEARLRCSPMKGHSHVYWYRQLPEEGLKFMVYLQKENIIDESGMPKERFSAEFPKEGPSILRIQQVVRGDSAAYFCASSSGQGASNYGYTFGSGTRLTVV.